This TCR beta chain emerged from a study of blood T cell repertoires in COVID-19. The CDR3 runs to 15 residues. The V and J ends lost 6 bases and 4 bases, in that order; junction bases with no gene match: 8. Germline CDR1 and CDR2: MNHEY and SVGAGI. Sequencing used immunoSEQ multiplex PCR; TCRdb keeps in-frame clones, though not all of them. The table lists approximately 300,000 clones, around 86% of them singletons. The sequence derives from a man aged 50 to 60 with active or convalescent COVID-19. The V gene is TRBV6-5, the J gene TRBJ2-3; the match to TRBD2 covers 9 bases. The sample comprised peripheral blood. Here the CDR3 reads CASSLLAGDADTQYF. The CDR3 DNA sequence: TGTGCCAGCAGCCTCTTAGCGGGGGACGCAGATACGCAGTATTTT.